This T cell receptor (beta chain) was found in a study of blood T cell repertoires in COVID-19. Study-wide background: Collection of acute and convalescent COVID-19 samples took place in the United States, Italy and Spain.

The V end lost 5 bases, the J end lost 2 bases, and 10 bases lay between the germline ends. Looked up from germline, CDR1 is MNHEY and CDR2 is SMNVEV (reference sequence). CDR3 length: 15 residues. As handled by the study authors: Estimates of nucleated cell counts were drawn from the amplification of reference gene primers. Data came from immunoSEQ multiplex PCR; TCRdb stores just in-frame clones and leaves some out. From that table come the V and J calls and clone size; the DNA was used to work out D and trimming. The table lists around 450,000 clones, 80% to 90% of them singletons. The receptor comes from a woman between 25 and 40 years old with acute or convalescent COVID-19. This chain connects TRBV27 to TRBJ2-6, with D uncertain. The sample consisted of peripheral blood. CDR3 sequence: CASSRFSPGANVLTF. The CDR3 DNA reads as TGTGCCAGCAGTCGTTTTAGCCCTGGGGCCAACGTCCTGACTTTC.